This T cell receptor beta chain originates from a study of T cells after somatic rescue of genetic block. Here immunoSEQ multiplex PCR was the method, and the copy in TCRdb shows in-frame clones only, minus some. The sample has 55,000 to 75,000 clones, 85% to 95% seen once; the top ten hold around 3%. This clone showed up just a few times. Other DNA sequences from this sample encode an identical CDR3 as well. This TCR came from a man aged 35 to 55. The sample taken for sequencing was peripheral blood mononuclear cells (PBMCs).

The CDR3 loop is CASSGQGRFTEAFF. CDR3 bases: TGTGCCAGCAGCGGACAGGGGCGGTTCACTGAAGCTTTCTTT. The rearrangement joins TRBV9 to TRBJ1-1; 8 bases fit TRBD1. Trimming cost V 3 bases and J 4 bases; bases outside gene matches: 5. CDR1 is SGDLS and CDR2 is YYNGEE in the germline V gene. The CDR3 covers 14 residues.